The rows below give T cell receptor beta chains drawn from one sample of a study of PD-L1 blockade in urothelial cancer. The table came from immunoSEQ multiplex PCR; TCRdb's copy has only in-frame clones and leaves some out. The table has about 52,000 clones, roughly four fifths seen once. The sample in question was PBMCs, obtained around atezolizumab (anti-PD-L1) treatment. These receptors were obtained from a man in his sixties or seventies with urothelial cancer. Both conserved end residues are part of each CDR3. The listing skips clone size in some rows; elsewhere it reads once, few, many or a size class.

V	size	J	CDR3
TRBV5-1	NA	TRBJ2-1	CASRYGTTSGRGDEQFF
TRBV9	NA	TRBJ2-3	CASSAGVGQGLNTQYF
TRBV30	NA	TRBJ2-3	CAWRVRGAPDTQYF
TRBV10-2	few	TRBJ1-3	CASSGTTGFGGNTIYF
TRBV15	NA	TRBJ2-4	CATSTYSGGLAKNIQYF
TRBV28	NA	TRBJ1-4	CASSPGGGRTNEKLFF
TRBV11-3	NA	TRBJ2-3	CASSRSGGPWGTDTQYF
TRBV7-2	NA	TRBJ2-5	CASSLGAGSQETQYF
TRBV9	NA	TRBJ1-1	CASSPSPRGFTEAFF
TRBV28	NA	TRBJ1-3	CASSRTGGRFNTIYF